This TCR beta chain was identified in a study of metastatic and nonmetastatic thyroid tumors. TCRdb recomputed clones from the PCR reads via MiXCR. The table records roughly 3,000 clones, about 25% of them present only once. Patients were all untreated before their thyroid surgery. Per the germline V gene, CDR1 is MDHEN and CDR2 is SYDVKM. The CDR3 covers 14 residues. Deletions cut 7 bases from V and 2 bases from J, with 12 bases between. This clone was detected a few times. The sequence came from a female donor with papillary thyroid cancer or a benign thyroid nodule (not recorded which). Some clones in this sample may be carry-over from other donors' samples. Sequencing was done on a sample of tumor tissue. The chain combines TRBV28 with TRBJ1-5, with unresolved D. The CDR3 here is CASTGAFGNQPQHF. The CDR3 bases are TGTGCCAGCACGGGTGCGTTTGGCAATCAGCCCCAGCATTTT.